Sequencing of this T cell receptor (beta chain) was carried out in a study of blood T cell repertoires in COVID-19. On the study more broadly: PBMCs, B-cell-depleted T cells, or T cells provided the cDNA or gDNA that made up the material.

Method: immunoSEQ multiplex PCR; TCRdb's copy keeps in-frame clones and lacks some. The sample has some 180,000 clones, over 70% seen once. With 4 bases removed from V and 0 bases from J, the gap between germline ends came to 6 bases. CDR3 length equals 13 residues. Germline V gene lookup returns CDR1 SQVTM and CDR2 ANQGSEA. The specimen was PBMCs or T cells enriched from blood (not recorded which). The V call is TRBV29-1, the J call TRBJ2-2; no clear D. This TCR derives from a man between 60 and 75 years old who had been exposed to COVID-19. The CDR3 loop reads CSVATSNTGELFF. CDR3 DNA sequence: TGCAGCGTTGCCACTTCGAACACCGGGGAGCTGTTTTTT.